The clone carrying this T cell receptor beta chain occurred many times. Time point in this sample: newly diagnosed GD, antithyroid drugs for less than 3 months. Generation of the TCR library employed RNA extracted from PBMCs. To make TCR beta libraries, researchers used iRepertoire HTBI primers and Arm-PCR of CDR3 regions. TCRdb called the multiplex PCR reads again in MiXCR, with one record for every CDR3 protein. The sample lists hundreds of thousands of distinct CDR3 sequences, 15% to 20% occurring once. There are 12 residues in the CDR3. Germline loops: CDR1 SQVTM, CDR2 ANQGSEA. Trimming removed 6 bases at V and 0 bases at J, with 9 bases between. These data belong to a study of regulatory T cells in long-lasting Graves disease. Separately, the same data were catalogued under a study of T cells in Graves' hyperthyroidism and ophthalmopathy.

The source is a woman younger than 45 with Graves disease. The V and J genes are TRBV29-1 and TRBJ2-7; D is undetermined. The sequencing used peripheral blood mononuclear cells (PBMCs), collected at new diagnosis, from a patient treated with antithyroid drugs. Here the CDR3 reads CSVVLSSYEQYF. DNA for the CDR3: TGCAGCGTCGTCCTTAGCTCCTACGAGCAGTACTTC.